This T cell receptor beta chain was documented in a study of breast tumors, draining lymph nodes, adjacent tissues. Regarding the study as a whole: Tumor TCR diversity was below lymph nodes but above nontumor tissue. Data only fit, rather than demonstrated, lymph node origin of most tumor T cells.

CDR1 is MNHNY, CDR2 SVGAGI, per germline (reference sequence). The CDR3 is 14 amino acids. V was clipped by 2 bases and J by 5 bases; unmatched bases: 3. Many counts were recorded for this clonotype. Its matching antigen is unknown. Axillary draining lymph nodes of breast cancer patients supplied the node samples. TCRdb processed the multiplex PCR reads anew with MiXCR; each CDR3 protein has one entry. The data show approximately 250,000 distinct CDR3 sequences, with under 40% seen just once and approximately 3.7% held by the top ten. Sequenced input: axillary lymph node tissue. This rearrangement joins TRBV6-6 to TRBJ2-1; 7 positions agree with TRBD1. The sequence derives from a female donor with breast cancer. Some clones in this sample may be carry-over from other donors' samples. Here the CDR3 reads CASSYGGQNNEQFF. CDR3 nucleotide sequence: TGTGCCAGCAGTTACGGGGGACAGAACAATGAGCAGTTCTTC.